This T cell receptor beta chain stems from a study of blood T cell repertoires in COVID-19. Followed longitudinally, the Seattle patients had been enrolled during active infection. The assay was immunoSEQ multiplex PCR, and TCRdb's table has in-frame clones only and misses some. Counted here are 100,000 to 150,000 clones, 92% occurring once; the ten biggest clones make up around 2%. The clonotype comes from a man in his fifties with COVID-19, enrolled during active disease. The sample comprised peripheral blood.

CDR3 sequence reads: CASSLGGDRGTDTQYF. CDR3 nucleotide sequence: TGTGCCAGCAGCTTGGGGGGGGACAGGGGAACAGATACGCAGTATTTT. J is TRBJ2-3 and V is TRBV5-4; TRBD1 aligns across 10 bases. The CDR3 contains 16 residues. The V gene end was trimmed by 0 bases and the J gene end by 3 bases; junction bases not matched to a gene: 4. From germline, CDR1 is SGHNT and CDR2 YYREEE (reference sequence).